This TCR beta chain was retrieved from a study of identical twins. This clonotype was found many times. V lost 1 base and J 0 bases, leaving 10 bases between the germline ends. CDR1 is SGHRS, CDR2 YFSETQ, per germline. The CDR3 loop spans 15 amino acids. A template switching step contributed a universal primer site, while unique molecular identifiers were present in the cDNA. Each CDR3 protein is one row after TCRdb ran MiXCR on the 5' RACE reads. The sample shows roughly 470,000 distinct CDR3 sequences, 14% of them seen only once. This same sample was also part of a study on yellow fever vaccine responses in identical twins. That work states: Twins reportedly showed a vaccine T cell response that seemed partly convergent and partly personalized.

The receptor comes from a woman aged 18-29 years in good health. The rearrangement links TRBV5-1 to TRBJ2-5; D remains ambiguous. What was sequenced was CD4+ T cells sorted from blood. The CDR3 DNA is TGCGCCAGCAGCTTGAGAGGACCGGACCAAGAGACCCAGTACTTC. Its translation is CASSLRGPDQETQYF.